Below are 19 T cell receptor beta chains sequenced from a single sample in a study of beta chain features in type 1 diabetes. The study's findings and limits: Among all four CD4+ subsets, Type 1 diabetes patients had TCRB CDR3s that were moderately but significantly shorter.

Expressed TCRB transcripts were sequenced after all isolated RNA was converted to cDNA. The data were produced by immunoSEQ multiplex PCR, yet TCRdb's version contains in-frame clones alone and is incomplete. The sample contains about 740,000 clones, roughly an eighth of which appear only once. No antigen has been assigned to these receptors. The specimen was naive CD4+ T cells from blood. The receptors derive from a man younger than 35 with type 1 diabetes.

There are a few counts of this clone. The genes are TRBV6-5 and TRBJ2-7; the D gene is possibly TRBD2 (7 bases). Trimming removed 6 bases at V and 3 bases at J, with 12 bases between. Germline CDR1 reads MNHEY; CDR2 reads SVGAGI. The CDR3 loop spans 13 amino acids. CDR3 nucleotide sequence: TGTGCCAGCAGCTACAGGGAGGGCTACGAGCAGTACTTC. Its translation is CASSYREGYEQYF.

In its sample, this clone was seen a few times. The chain links TRBV4-1 to TRBJ2-1; 11 positions agree with TRBD1. Germline CDR1 and CDR2: MGHRA and YSYEKL. The CDR3 contains 15 residues. J was trimmed by 4 bases and V by 3 bases; bases with no gene match: 2. Written as DNA, the CDR3 is TGCGCCAGCAGCCAGGGACAGGGGGAGTACAATGAGCAGTTCTTC. It yields the protein CASSQGQGEYNEQFF.

The V gene is TRBV4-1, the J gene TRBJ2-5; 10 nucleotides agree with TRBD1. J lost 4 bases, V lost 0 bases, and 5 bases had no gene match. CDR3 length: 16 amino acids. The germline gives CDR1 MGHRA, CDR2 YSYEKL. CDR3 nucleotide sequence: TGCGCCAGCAGCCAAGAGATTGGGACAGGGGCAGAGACCCAGTACTTC. Its translation is CASSQEIGTGAETQYF.

This clone was seen more than once but under ten times. V usage is TRBV10-3 and J usage is TRBJ2-7; possibly TRBD1 for D (5 bases). Trimming stripped 3 bases from V and 3 bases from J, with 15 bases between. This CDR3 region has 15 residues. Germline CDR1 is ENHRY and CDR2 is SYGVKD. CDR3 region: CAISDLEQALYEQYF. In DNA form, the CDR3 reads TGTGCCATCAGTGACCTAGAACAGGCCCTCTACGAGCAGTACTTC.

The chain uses TRBV19 and TRBJ1-5; D is perhaps TRBD1 (6 bases). V lost 6 bases, J lost 0 bases, and 9 bases lay in between. The germline V gene has CDR1 LNHDA and CDR2 SQIVND (reference sequence). This CDR3 has 14 amino acids. The CDR3 DNA sequence: TGTGCCAGTAGACAGGGAAATAGCAATCAGCCCCAGCATTTT. It codes for CASRQGNSNQPQHF.

This clone was counted between two and nine times. This chain uses TRBV5-1 with TRBJ1-1, with D possibly TRBD1 on 6 matching bases. Trimming pared 4 bases from V and 2 bases from J, leaving 15 bases between. The CDR3 spans 15 residues. Germline V gene lookup returns CDR1 SGHRS and CDR2 YFSETQ. The chain's CDR3 is CASSVLGGSNTEAFF. DNA of the CDR3: TGCGCCAGCAGCGTACTAGGGGGATCTAACACTGAAGCTTTCTTT.

The genes are TRBV5-1 and TRBJ1-4, with a weak D call TRBD1 (5 bases). The CDR3 contains 15 residues. Germline V gene lookup returns CDR1 SGHRS and CDR2 YFSETQ. The germline V and J ends were trimmed by 0 bases and 7 bases, with 13 bases remaining between them. The CDR3 loop is CASSLVGGTGEKLFF. DNA for the CDR3: TGCGCCAGCAGCTTGGTTGGGGGTACGGGTGAAAAACTGTTTTTT. The entire variable domain, with the rest obtained from reference TRBV5-1 and TRBJ1-4, is as follows: KAGVTQTPRYLIKTRGQQVTLSCSPISGHRSVSWYQQTPGQGLQFLFEYFSETQRNKGNFPGRFSGRQFSNSRSEMNVSTLELGDSALYLCASSLVGGTGEKLFFGSGTQLSVL.

The CDR3 nucleotides are TGTGCCAGCAGCTTAGTAGGAGGGGGCGCTTTGGGCAACACCGGGGAGCTGTTTTTT. Translated: CASSLVGGGALGNTGELFF. J is TRBJ2-2 and V is TRBV7-2; weak D call: TRBD1 (7 bases). Trimming took 1 base from V and 2 from J, leaving 20 bases between them. The CDR3 is made up of 19 amino acids. Germline V gene lookup returns CDR1 SGHTA and CDR2 FQGNSA. Drawing the rest from reference TRBV7-2 and TRBJ2-2, the complete variable domain is GAGVSQSPSNKVTEKGKDVELRCDPISGHTALYWYRQSLGQGLEFLIYFQGNSAPDKSGLPSDRFSAERTGGSVSTLTIQRTQQEDSAVYLCASSLVGGGALGNTGELFFGEGSRLTVL.

The chain recombines TRBV14 with TRBJ2-5, with 8 bases that match TRBD2. Germline V gene lookup returns CDR1 SGHDN and CDR2 FVKESK. With 4 bases clipped from V and 5 bases from J, the junction kept 12 bases outside the gene matches. This CDR3 contains 16 residues. CDR3 residues: CASSPLRGGTEETQYF. CDR3 nucleotides: TGTGCCAGCAGCCCTCTCCGCGGGGGGACCGAGGAGACCCAGTACTTC.

V is TRBV7-9 and J is TRBJ2-3, with TRBD2 identical over 11 bases. After removal of 7 bases from V and 3 bases from J, the junction contained 12 bases not matched to a gene. The CDR3 loop spans 17 amino acids. Germline assignment: CDR1 SEHNR and CDR2 FQNEAQ (reference sequence). The DNA of the CDR3 is TGTGCCAGCACCACCCGGTGGACTAGCGGGTTAACAGATACGCAGTATTTT. This codes for CASTTRWTSGLTDTQYF.

This sequence joins TRBV18 and TRBJ2-1; maybe TRBD1 (6 bases). Per germline, CDR1 KGHSH and CDR2 LQKENI. The V and J ends lost 4 bases and 5 bases respectively, with 18 bases between them. The CDR3 sequence is 16 residues long. CDR3 sequence (DNA): TGTGCCAGCTCACTTCAACAGGGTGGCAACCACAATGAGCAGTTCTTC. Translation: CASSLQQGGNHNEQFF.

This clone has more than one count but fewer than ten. V usage is TRBV7-9 and J usage is TRBJ1-4, with D uncertain. This CDR3 is 12 amino acids long. V gave up 4 bases and J gave up 7 bases, with 7 bases separating them. Germline CDR1 reads SEHNR; CDR2 reads FQNEAQ (reference sequence). The CDR3 loop is CASSSSGEKLFF. For the CDR3, the DNA is TGTGCCAGCAGCTCATCAGGTGAAAAACTGTTTTTT. The variable domain in full, with the rest retrieved from reference TRBV7-9 and TRBJ1-4, is DTGVSQNPRHKITKRGQNVTFRCDPISEHNRLYWYRQTLGQGPEFLTYFQNEAQLEKSRLLSDRFSAERPKGSFSTLEIQRTEQGDSAMYLCASSSSGEKLFFGSGTQLSVL.

This sequence joins TRBV5-4 and TRBJ1-2; no clear D gene. V was trimmed by 0 bases and J by 4 bases, leaving 7 bases between them. Germline V gives CDR1 SGHNT, CDR2 YYREEE (reference sequence). This CDR3 comprises 13 residues. The CDR3 loop reads CASSLEVGYGYTF. In DNA, the CDR3 is TGTGCCAGCAGCTTGGAGGTTGGCTATGGCTACACCTTC.

This rearrangement joins TRBV7-9 to TRBJ1-5; 7 bases are shared with TRBD1. After removal of 1 base from V and 0 bases from J, the junction contained 12 bases not matched to a gene. The germline CDR1 and CDR2 sequences are SEHNR and FQNEAQ (reference sequence). The CDR3 consists of 19 residues. CDR3 sequence: CASSLGGDSIIYSNQPQHF. The CDR3 bases are TGTGCCAGCAGCTTAGGCGGGGACAGCATCATTTATAGCAATCAGCCCCAGCATTTT.

V is TRBV20-1 and J is TRBJ1-1; D is ambiguous. The length of the CDR3 is 11 residues. Germline assignment: CDR1 DFQATT and CDR2 SNEGSKA (reference sequence). The V and J ends lost 4 bases and 4 bases respectively, with 7 bases between them. The CDR3 nucleotides are TGCAGTGCTAAAGGAGTCACTGAAGCTTTCTTT. Translating gives CSAKGVTEAFF.

The J gene is TRBJ1-2, the V gene TRBV7-9; D unresolved. The V end was cut by 5 bases, the J end by 8 bases, with 9 bases between. The CDR3 is 11 amino acids. Germline values: CDR1 SEHNR, CDR2 FQNEAQ (reference sequence). The CDR3 bases are TGTGCCAGCAGCCCTAGTCGGGGCTACACCTTC. Protein: CASSPSRGYTF.

V and J are TRBV15 and TRBJ1-5, with D unclear. This CDR3 is 13 amino acids long. CDR1 LNHNV and CDR2 YYDKDF come from the germline V gene (reference sequence). Trimming removed 0 bases at V and 6 bases at J, with 6 bases between. The CDR3 loop is CATSREGSQPQHF. For the CDR3, the DNA is TGTGCCACCAGCAGAGAAGGAAGTCAGCCCCAGCATTTT.

This clone occurred a few times. The chain carries TRBV30 and TRBJ1-5, with a possible D match to TRBD1 (5 bases). This CDR3 has 15 amino acids. V lost 3 bases and J lost 2, with 14 bases in between. Germline V gene lookup returns CDR1 GTSNPN and CDR2 SVGIG (reference sequence). CDR3 protein: CAWSGAGWGNQPQHF. CDR3 nucleotides: TGTGCCTGGAGCGGGGCGGGATGGGGCAATCAGCCCCAGCATTTT.

This clone showed up just a few times. The chain uses TRBV30 and TRBJ1-3; TRBD1 is a possible D gene (5 bases). V was shortened by 1 base and J by 2 bases, with 12 bases between the two germline ends. CDR3 length: 15 amino acids. Germline V gives CDR1 GTSNPN, CDR2 SVGIG (reference sequence). CDR3 DNA: TGTGCCTGGAGTGCCGGGCAGGGCCCTGGAAACACCATATATTTT. Its translation: CAWSAGQGPGNTIYF. Drawing the rest from reference TRBV30 and TRBJ1-3, the complete variable domain is SQTIHQWPATLVQPVGSPLSLECTVEGTSNPNLYWYRQAAGRGLQLLFYSVGIGQISSEVPQNLSASRPQDRQFILSSKKLLLSDSGFYLCAWSAGQGPGNTIYFGEGSWLTVV.